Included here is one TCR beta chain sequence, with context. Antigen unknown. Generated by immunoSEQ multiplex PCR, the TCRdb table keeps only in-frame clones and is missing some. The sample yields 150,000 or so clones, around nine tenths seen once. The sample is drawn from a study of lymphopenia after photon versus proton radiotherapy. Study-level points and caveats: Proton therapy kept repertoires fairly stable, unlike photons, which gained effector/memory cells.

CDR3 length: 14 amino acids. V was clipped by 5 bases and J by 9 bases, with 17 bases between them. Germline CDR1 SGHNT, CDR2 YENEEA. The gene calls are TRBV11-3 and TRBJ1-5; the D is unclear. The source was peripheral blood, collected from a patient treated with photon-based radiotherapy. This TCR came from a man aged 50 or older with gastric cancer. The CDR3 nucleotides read TGTGCCAGCAGCCTTCGGGTAGGGTTTGGGCCCCAGCATTTT. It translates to CASSLRVGFGPQHF. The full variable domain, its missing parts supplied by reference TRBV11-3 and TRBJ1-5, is EAGVVQSPRYKIIEKKQPVAFWCNPISGHNTLYWYLQNLGQGPELLIRYENEEAVDDSQLPKDRFSAERLKGVDSTLKIQPAELGDSAVYLCASSLRVGFGPQHFGDGTRLSIL.